This entry concerns a single T cell receptor beta chain. All recovered Cohort 3 donors got two negative PCRs, got clearance, or saw symptom resolution. V gave up 5 bases and J gave up 2 bases, with 5 bases separating them. This CDR3 spans 12 amino acids. Germline V gene sequence: CDR1 SGHVS, CDR2 FQNEAQ. The source of the sample is a study of blood T cell repertoires in COVID-19. For the study at large: Collection of acute and convalescent COVID-19 samples took place in the United States, Italy and Spain.

Assay: immunoSEQ multiplex PCR; the TCRdb copy retains only in-frame clones and omits some. The sample carries over 350,000 clones, 70% to 90% recorded once. Sample: PBMCs or T cells enriched from blood (not recorded which). The J gene is TRBJ2-3, the V gene TRBV7-8; no reliable D call. This receptor was obtained from a woman aged 18 to 35 who had recovered from COVID-19. CDR3 DNA sequence: TGTGCCAGCAGCCGTTACACAGATACGCAGTATTTT. Amino acids: CASSRYTDTQYF.